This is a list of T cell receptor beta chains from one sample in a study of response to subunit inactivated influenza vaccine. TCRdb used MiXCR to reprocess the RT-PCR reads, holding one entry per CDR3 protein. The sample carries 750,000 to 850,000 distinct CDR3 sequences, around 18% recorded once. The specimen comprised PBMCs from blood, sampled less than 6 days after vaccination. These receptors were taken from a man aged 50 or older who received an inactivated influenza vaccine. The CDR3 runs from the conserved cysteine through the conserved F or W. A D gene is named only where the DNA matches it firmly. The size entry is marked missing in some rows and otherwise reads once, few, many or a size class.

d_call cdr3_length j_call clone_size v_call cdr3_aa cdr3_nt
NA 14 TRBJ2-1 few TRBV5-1 CASREGTSYNEQFF TGCGCCAGCCGGGAAGGTACCTCCTACAATGAGCAGTTCTTC
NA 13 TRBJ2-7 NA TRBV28 CASRQQGPYEQYF TGTGCCAGCAGACAACAGGGACCCTACGAGCAGTACTTC
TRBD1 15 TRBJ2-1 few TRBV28 CASGHMGQAYNEQFF TGTGCCAGCGGACACATGGGACAGGCGTACAATGAGCAGTTCTTC
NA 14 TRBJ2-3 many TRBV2 CASSGGRGTDTQYF TGTGCCAGCAGTGGGGGCAGGGGCACAGATACGCAGTATTTT
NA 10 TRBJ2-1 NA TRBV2 CASRGREQFF TGTGCCAGCAGGGGGCGGGAACAGTTCTTC
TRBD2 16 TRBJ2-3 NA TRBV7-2 CASSASSGRASDTQYF TGTGCCAGCAGCGCAAGTAGCGGGAGGGCATCAGATACGCAGTATTTT
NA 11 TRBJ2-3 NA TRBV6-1 CASRFGDTQYF TGTGCCAGCAGGTTTGGAGATACGCAGTATTTT
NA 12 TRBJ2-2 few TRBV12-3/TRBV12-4 CASSLAFGELFF TGTGCCAGCAGCCTAGCATTCGGGGAGCTGTTTTTT
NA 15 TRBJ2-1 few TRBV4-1 CASSQAPSSYNEQFF TGCGCCAGCAGCCAAGCTCCGAGCTCCTACAATGAGCAGTTCTTC
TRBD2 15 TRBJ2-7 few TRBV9 CASSVGGSAPEEQYF TGTGCCAGCAGCGTAGGCGGGAGCGCGCCGGAGGAGCAGTACTTC
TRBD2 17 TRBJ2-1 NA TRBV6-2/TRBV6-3 CASSPRLSLTSGIEQFF TGTGCCAGCAGTCCCCGACTAAGCTTGACTAGCGGGATTGAGCAGTTCTTC
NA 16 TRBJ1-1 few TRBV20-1 CSARSALPGMNTEAFF TGCAGTGCTAGATCGGCTCTTCCTGGTATGAACACTGAAGCTTTCTTT
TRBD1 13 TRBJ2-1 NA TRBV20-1 CSAQKGAYNEQFF TGCAGTGCCCAAAAGGGGGCTTACAATGAGCAGTTCTTC
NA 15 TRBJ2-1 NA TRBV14 CASSQGGTIYNEQFF TGTGCCAGCAGCCAAGGGGGGACCATTTACAATGAGCAGTTCTTC
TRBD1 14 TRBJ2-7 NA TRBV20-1 CSATTGAAGFEQYF TGCAGTGCGACGACAGGGGCCGCCGGGTTCGAGCAGTACTTC
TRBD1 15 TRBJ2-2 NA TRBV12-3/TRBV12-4 CASSPGQGSTGELFF TGTGCCAGCAGTCCAGGACAGGGGAGCACCGGGGAGCTGTTTTTT
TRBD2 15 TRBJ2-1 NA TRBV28 CASSQREGLRNEQFF TGTGCCAGCAGCCAGCGGGAGGGCCTGAGAAATGAGCAGTTCTTC
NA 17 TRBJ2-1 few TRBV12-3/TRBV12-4 CASSLALRGKGHNEQFF TGTGCCAGCAGTTTAGCGCTAAGGGGGAAAGGGCACAATGAGCAGTTCTTC
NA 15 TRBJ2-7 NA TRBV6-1 CASSPDQVRVHEQYF TGTGCCAGCAGCCCCGACCAGGTTCGCGTCCACGAGCAGTACTTC
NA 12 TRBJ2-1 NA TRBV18 CASSLPGPEQFF TGTGCCAGCTCACTCCCGGGGCCCGAGCAGTTCTTC
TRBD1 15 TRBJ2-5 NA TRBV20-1 CSASRAGTGGETQYF TGCAGTGCTAGTAGAGCCGGGACAGGGGGAGAGACCCAGTACTTC
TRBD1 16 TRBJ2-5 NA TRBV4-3 CASSLRTGDYQETQYF TGCGCCAGCAGCCTCAGGACAGGGGATTACCAAGAGACCCAGTACTTC
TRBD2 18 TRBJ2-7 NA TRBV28 CASSPAGLAGATAYEQYF TGTGCCAGCAGTCCAGCGGGACTAGCGGGAGCCACTGCCTACGAGCAGTACTTC
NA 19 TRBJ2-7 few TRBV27 CASSLLARARDPRAYEQYF TGTGCCAGCAGTTTACTCGCACGAGCAAGGGACCCCCGCGCTTACGAGCAGTACTTC
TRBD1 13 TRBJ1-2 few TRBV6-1 CASARTGLYGYTF TGTGCCAGCGCCCGGACAGGGCTCTATGGCTACACCTTC
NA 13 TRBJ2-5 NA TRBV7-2 CASSLPPGEGQYF TGTGCCAGCAGCTTACCCCCAGGGGAGGGCCAGTACTTC
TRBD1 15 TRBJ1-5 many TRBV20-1 CSAAQGGLSNQPQHF TGCAGTGCTGCACAGGGGGGCCTCAGCAATCAGCCCCAGCATTTT
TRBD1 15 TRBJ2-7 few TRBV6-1 CASSRTWDRVYEQYF TGTGCCAGCAGTCGGACCTGGGACAGGGTCTACGAGCAGTACTTC
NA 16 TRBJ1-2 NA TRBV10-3 CAISEFRFGQPGGYTF TGTGCCATCAGTGAGTTCAGATTCGGACAACCGGGTGGCTACACCTTC
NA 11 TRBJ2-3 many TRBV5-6 CASSYADTQYF TGTGCCAGCAGCTACGCGGATACGCAGTATTTT
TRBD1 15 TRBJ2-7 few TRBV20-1 CSASNDRGIAYEQYF TGCAGTGCTAGTAACGACAGGGGGATCGCCTACGAGCAGTACTTC
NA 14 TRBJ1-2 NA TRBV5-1 CASSLDGASRGYTF TGCGCCAGCAGCTTGGACGGGGCATCTCGTGGCTACACCTTC
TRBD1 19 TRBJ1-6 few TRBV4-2 CASSPNYGDRSSYNSPLHF TGTGCCAGCAGCCCGAACTATGGGGACAGGAGCTCCTATAATTCACCCCTCCACTTT
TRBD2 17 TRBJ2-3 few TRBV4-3 CASSRQKTSGRADTQYF TGCGCCAGCAGCCGACAGAAGACTAGCGGGAGAGCAGATACGCAGTATTTT
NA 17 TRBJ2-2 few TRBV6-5 CASSYSVAAEGTGELFF TGTGCCAGCAGTTACTCGGTCGCCGCCGAGGGCACCGGGGAGCTGTTTTTT
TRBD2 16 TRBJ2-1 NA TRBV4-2 CASSKTSGSSYNEQFF TGTGCCAGCAGCAAGACTAGCGGGAGCTCTTACAATGAGCAGTTCTTC
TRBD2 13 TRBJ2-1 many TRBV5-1 CASSLDWGGEQFF TGCGCCAGCAGCTTGGATTGGGGGGGTGAGCAGTTCTTC
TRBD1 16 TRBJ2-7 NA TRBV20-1 CSARDYRTGRTYEQYF TGCAGTGCTAGAGATTACAGGACAGGGCGAACCTACGAGCAGTACTTC
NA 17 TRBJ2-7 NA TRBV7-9 CASSSLARRGSRDEQYF TGTGCCAGCAGCTCCCTGGCCCGCAGGGGAAGTCGGGACGAGCAGTACTTC
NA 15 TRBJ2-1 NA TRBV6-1 CASSISLSSYNEQFF TGTGCCAGCAGTATCAGCCTCAGCTCCTACAATGAGCAGTTCTTC
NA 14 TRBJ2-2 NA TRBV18 CASSPPRESGELFF TGTGCCAGCTCACCGCCAAGGGAGTCCGGGGAGCTGTTTTTT
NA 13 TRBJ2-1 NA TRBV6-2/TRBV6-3 CASRRTVYNEQFF TGTGCCAGCAGACGGACGGTGTACAATGAGCAGTTCTTC
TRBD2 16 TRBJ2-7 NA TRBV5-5 CASSLDGGGSLYEQYF TGTGCCAGCAGCTTGGATGGAGGCGGGAGCCTATACGAGCAGTACTTC
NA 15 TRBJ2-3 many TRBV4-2 CASSQDGSSTDTQYF TGTGCCAGCAGCCAAGATGGATCTAGCACAGATACGCAGTATTTT
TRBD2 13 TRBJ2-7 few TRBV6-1 CASRKAGGYEQYF TGTGCCAGCAGAAAAGCGGGAGGCTACGAGCAGTACTTC